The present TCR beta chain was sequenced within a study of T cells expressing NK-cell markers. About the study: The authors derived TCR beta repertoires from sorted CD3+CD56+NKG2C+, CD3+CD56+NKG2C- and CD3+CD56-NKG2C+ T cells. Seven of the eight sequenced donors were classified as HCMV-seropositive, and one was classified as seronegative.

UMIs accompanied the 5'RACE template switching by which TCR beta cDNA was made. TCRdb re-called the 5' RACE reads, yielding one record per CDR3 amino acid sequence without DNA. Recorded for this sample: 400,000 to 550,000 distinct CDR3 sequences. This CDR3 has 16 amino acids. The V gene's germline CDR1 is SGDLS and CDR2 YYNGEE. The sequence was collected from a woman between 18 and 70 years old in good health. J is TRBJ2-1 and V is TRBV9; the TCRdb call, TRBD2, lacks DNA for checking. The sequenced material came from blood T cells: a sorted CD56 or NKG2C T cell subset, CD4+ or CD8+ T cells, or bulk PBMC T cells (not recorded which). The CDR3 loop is CASSVGGENVYNEQFF.